The 21 T cell receptor beta chains below were found in one sample sequenced in a study of long-term antiretroviral therapy in people with HIV. The assay, immunoSEQ v3.0, was run at survey level. Data came from immunoSEQ multiplex PCR; TCRdb stores just in-frame clones and leaves some out. This table has 17,000 or so clones, about 95% appearing once. Here the sequenced sample was unsorted PBMCs, taken 10.4 years after starting antiretroviral therapy. These receptors all come from a man in his thirties or forties with HIV.

J is TRBJ1-2 and V is TRBV7-6; D call uncertain. Trimming removed 6 bases at V and 5 bases at J, with 10 bases between. The CDR3 is 12 residues long. The germline gives CDR1 SGHVS, CDR2 FNYEAQ. The CDR3 protein is CASSNSPYGYTF. CDR3 in DNA: TGTGCCAGCAGTAACAGCCCGTATGGCTACACCTTC. The whole variable domain, filled in from reference TRBV7-6 and TRBJ1-2, reads GAGVSQSPRYKVTKRGQDVALRCDPISGHVSLYWYRQALGQGPEFLTYFNYEAQQDKSGLPNDRFSAERPEGSISTLTIQRTEQRDSAMYRCASSNSPYGYTFGSGTRLTVV.

This chain joins TRBV9 and TRBJ2-7; D gene ambiguous. The CDR3 contains 13 residues. With 0 bases removed from V and 0 bases from J, the gap between germline ends came to 4 bases. Germline CDR1 and CDR2: SGDLS and YYNGEE. CDR3 nucleotides: TGTGCCAGCAGCGTAGAAGGCTCCTACGAGCAGTACTTC. Translating gives CASSVEGSYEQYF.

This chain joins TRBV7-2 and TRBJ1-4; D unclear. The V and J ends lost 1 base and 6 bases respectively, with 18 bases between them. Germline CDR1 SGHTA, CDR2 FQGNSA. The CDR3 runs to 17 residues. Written as DNA, the CDR3 is TGTGCCAGCAGCTTAGGTCCACCCCTGGGGTGGGATGAAAAACTGTTTTTT. It translates to CASSLGPPLGWDEKLFF.

This chain uses TRBV19 with TRBJ2-7; 7 nucleotides line up with TRBD1. The CDR3 loop spans 14 amino acids. The ends lost 7 bases at V and 1 base at J; junction bases unmatched: 7. Germline V gene sequence: CDR1 LNHDA, CDR2 SQIVND (reference sequence). The CDR3 region is CASKDRLSSYEQYF. DNA of the CDR3: TGTGCCAGTAAGGACAGGTTGAGTTCCTACGAGCAGTACTTC.

This chain uses TRBV11-1 with TRBJ1-1; D gene uncertain. Germline loops: CDR1 SGHAT, CDR2 FQDESV (reference sequence). The length of the CDR3 is 14 residues. Between the trimmed V and J ends, which lost 2 bases and 1 base, there was a span of 8 bases. The chain's CDR3 is CASSLFSANTEAFF. CDR3 sequence (DNA): TGTGCCAGCAGCTTATTCAGTGCGAACACTGAAGCTTTCTTT.

The chain carries TRBV19 and TRBJ1-4, with D possibly TRBD1 on 5 matching bases. The CDR3 is made up of 14 amino acids. V was pared by 7 bases and J by 8 bases, with 17 bases between. Germline assignment: CDR1 LNHDA and CDR2 SQIVND (reference sequence). The CDR3 reads CASTPGTAREKLFF. CDR3 nucleotides: TGTGCCAGTACTCCCGGGACTGCGAGAGAAAAACTGTTTTTT.

The chain couples TRBV20-1 to TRBJ2-5; D gene ambiguous. The CDR3 sequence is 11 residues long. Trimming took off 6 bases at V and 4 bases at J, with 9 bases between the two ends. Per germline, CDR1 DFQATT and CDR2 SNEGSKA (reference sequence). CDR3 nucleotide sequence: TGCAGTGCCGATTCAAGAGAGACCCAGTACTTC. It encodes CSADSRETQYF.

This chain's CDR3 is CASSLVTGSQYF. CDR3 bases: TGTGCCAGCAGCTTAGTGACAGGGTCGCAGTATTTT. The chain recombines TRBV7-9 with TRBJ2-3; 7 nucleotides match TRBD1. There are 12 residues in the CDR3. Trimming at V came to 1 base and at J to 10 bases, leaving 2 bases not matched to a gene. Looked up from germline, CDR1 is SEHNR and CDR2 is FQNEAQ (reference sequence).

The genes are TRBV6-6 and TRBJ2-7; TRBD2 is a possible D gene (6 bases). CDR3 length: 15 amino acids. Trimming pared 7 bases from V and 3 bases from J, leaving 19 bases between. CDR1 and CDR2 (germline): MNHNY, SVGAGI (reference sequence). The CDR3 nucleotides read TGTGCCAGCATGTGGGCTCCGGGACTCGACTACGAGCAGTACTTC. This encodes CASMWAPGLDYEQYF.

The rearrangement uses TRBV5-6 and TRBJ2-5, with D perhaps matching TRBD2 (6 bases). CDR3 length equals 13 residues. In germline, CDR1 is SGHDT, CDR2 YYEEEE. V was trimmed by 0 bases and J by 7 bases, leaving 10 bases between them. CDR3 coding DNA: TGTGCCAGCAGCTTGGCCGCAGCGGGGACCCAGTACTTC. It codes for CASSLAAAGTQYF.

V and J are TRBV5-1 and TRBJ2-1; D is perhaps TRBD1 (5 bases). Germline CDR1 is SGHRS and CDR2 is YFSETQ. CDR3 length equals 15 residues. The V end was cut by 4 bases, the J end by 8 bases, with 19 bases between. This chain's CDR3 is CASSDQGVGFDEQFF. CDR3 sequence (DNA): TGCGCCAGCAGCGACCAGGGCGTGGGATTCGATGAGCAGTTCTTC.

The chain joins TRBV6-6 to TRBJ2-1, with 12 bases matching TRBD2. V was pared by 6 bases and J by 6 bases, with 6 bases of the junction left unmatched. The CDR3 contains 15 residues. CDR1 MNHNY and CDR2 SVGAGI come from the germline V gene (reference sequence). The CDR3 reads CASRPTSGGRNEQFF. The CDR3 coding sequence is TGTGCCAGCAGGCCCACTAGCGGGGGGCGCAATGAGCAGTTCTTC.

By share, this clone counts as large. The chain joins TRBV10-1 to TRBJ2-3; D unresolved. CDR3 length equals 14 residues. The V gene lost 2 bases and the J gene lost 0 bases, with 6 bases spanning the gap. Germline V CDR1 and CDR2: WNHNN, SYGVQD (reference sequence). In DNA form, the CDR3 reads TGCGCCAGCAGTGAGACATTTAGCACAGATACGCAGTATTTT. It yields the protein CASSETFSTDTQYF.

This clone was seen a single time. The CDR3 is CASSLGGRLGQGNTGELFF. The CDR3 DNA reads as TGTGCCAGCAGCTTGGGGGGAAGACTGGGACAGGGGAACACCGGGGAGCTGTTTTTT. V and J are TRBV5-5 and TRBJ2-2, with 9 nucleotides matching TRBD1. Looked up from germline, CDR1 is SGHKS and CDR2 is YYEKEE (reference sequence). The CDR3 is 19 amino acids. The ends lost 0 bases at V and 1 base at J; junction bases unmatched: 10.

The chain joins TRBV6-1 to TRBJ2-5; 10 nucleotides align to TRBD1. Germline CDR1 is MNHNS and CDR2 is SASEGT. This CDR3 is built from 15 residues. With V trimmed by 1 base and J by 4 bases, 3 bases remained unmatched. The CDR3 spells CASSEGDRGGETQYF. The CDR3 DNA reads as TGTGCCAGCAGTGAAGGGGACAGGGGTGGAGAGACCCAGTACTTC.

This rearrangement joins TRBV7-3 to TRBJ2-3; 9 bases fit TRBD1. V was clipped by 5 bases and J by 2 bases; unmatched bases: 5. Per the germline V gene, CDR1 is SGHTA and CDR2 is FQGTGA. This CDR3 is 15 amino acids long. CDR3 in DNA: TGTGCCAGCAGCCACAGGACAGGGGTCACAGATACGCAGTATTTT. Translated: CASSHRTGVTDTQYF. The full variable domain, its missing parts supplied by reference TRBV7-3 and TRBJ2-3, is GAGVSQTPSNKVTEKGKYVELRCDPISGHTALYWYRQSLGQGPEFLIYFQGTGAADDSGLPNDRFFAVRPEGSVSTLKIQRTERGDSAVYLCASSHRTGVTDTQYFGPGTRLTVL.

The chain is built from TRBV30 and TRBJ1-5, with no clear D. Germline CDR1 GTSNPN, CDR2 SVGIG (reference sequence). CDR3 length: 13 residues. In DNA, the CDR3 is TGTGGGGCCTCGGAGGATAGCAATCAGCCCCAGCATTTT. The encoded protein is CGASEDSNQPQHF. The entire variable domain, with the rest obtained from reference TRBV30 and TRBJ1-5, is as follows: SQTIHQWPATLVQPVGSPLSLECTVEGTSNPNLYWYRQAAGRGLQLLFYSVGIGQISSEVPQNLSASRPQDRQFILSSKKLLLSDSGFYLCGASEDSNQPQHFGDGTRLSIL.

V gene TRBV18 combines with J gene TRBJ1-2, with TRBD1 identical over 7 bases. Trimming cost V 4 bases and J 4 bases; bases outside gene matches: 12. There are 16 residues in the CDR3. Germline CDR1 and CDR2: KGHSH and LQKENI. The CDR3 coding sequence is TGTGCCAGCTCACTCCCCGGGACAGCGGGCAGCTATGGCTACACCTTC. It yields the protein CASSLPGTAGSYGYTF.

The rearrangement links TRBV18 to TRBJ2-7, with D maybe TRBD2 (7 bases). The CDR3 spans 14 residues. Trimming left V 3 bases short and J 6 bases short, with 15 bases between. Germline values: CDR1 KGHSH, CDR2 LQKENI. CDR3 amino acids: CASSPPGGIGEQYF. The CDR3 DNA follows: TGTGCCAGCTCACCCCCGGGGGGCATCGGCGAGCAGTACTTC.

This chain joins TRBV7-9 and TRBJ1-1; possibly TRBD1 for D (6 bases). The germline CDR1 and CDR2 sequences are SEHNR and FQNEAQ (reference sequence). CDR3 length: 12 amino acids. Between the trimmed V and J ends, which lost 8 bases and 5 bases, there was a span of 12 bases. The CDR3 region is CASRAGATEAFF. In nucleotides, the CDR3 is TGTGCCAGCCGCGCGGGGGCGACTGAAGCTTTCTTT.

This clone showed up just a few times. The V gene is TRBV5-1, the J gene TRBJ2-1; tentatively, D is TRBD1 (5 bases). CDR3 length: 15 amino acids. V lost 0 bases, J lost 4 bases, and 11 bases lay in between. Germline V gene data show CDR1 as SGHRS and CDR2 as YFSETQ. CDR3 region: CASSLAEAGYNEQFF. CDR3 DNA sequence: TGCGCCAGCAGCTTGGCCGAGGCAGGGTACAATGAGCAGTTCTTC.